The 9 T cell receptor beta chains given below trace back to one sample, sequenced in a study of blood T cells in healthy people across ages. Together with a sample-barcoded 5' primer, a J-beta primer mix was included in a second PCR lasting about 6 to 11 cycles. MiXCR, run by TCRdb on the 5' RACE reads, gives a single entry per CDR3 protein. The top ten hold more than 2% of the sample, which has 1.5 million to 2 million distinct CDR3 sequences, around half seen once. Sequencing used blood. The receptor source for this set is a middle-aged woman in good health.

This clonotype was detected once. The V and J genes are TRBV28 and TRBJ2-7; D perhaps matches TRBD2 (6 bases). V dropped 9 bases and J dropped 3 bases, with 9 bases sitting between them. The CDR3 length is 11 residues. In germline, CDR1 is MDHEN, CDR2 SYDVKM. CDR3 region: CASLGGYEQYF. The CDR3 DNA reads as TGTGCCAGTCTGGGAGGCTACGAGCAGTACTTC.

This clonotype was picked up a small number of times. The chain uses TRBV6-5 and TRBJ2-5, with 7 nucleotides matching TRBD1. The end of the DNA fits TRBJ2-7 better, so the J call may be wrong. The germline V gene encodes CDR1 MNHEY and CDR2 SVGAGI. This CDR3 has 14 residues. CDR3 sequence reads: CASALEGARHEQYF. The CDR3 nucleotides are TGTGCCAGCGCCCTTGAGGGGGCGAGGCACGAGCAGTACTTC.

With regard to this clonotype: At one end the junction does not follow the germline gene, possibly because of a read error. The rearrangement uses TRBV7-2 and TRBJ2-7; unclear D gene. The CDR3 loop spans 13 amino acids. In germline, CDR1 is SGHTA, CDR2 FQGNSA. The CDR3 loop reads CASSLRNTYGQYF. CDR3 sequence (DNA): TGTGCCAGCAGCTTGCGGAATACGTACGGGCAGTACTTC.

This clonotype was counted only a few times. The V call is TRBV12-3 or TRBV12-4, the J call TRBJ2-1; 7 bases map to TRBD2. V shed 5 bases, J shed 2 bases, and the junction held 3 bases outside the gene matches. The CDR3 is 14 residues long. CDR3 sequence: CASSIGTTYNEQFF. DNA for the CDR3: TGTGCCAGCAGTATCGGGACTACCTACAATGAGCAGTTCTTC.

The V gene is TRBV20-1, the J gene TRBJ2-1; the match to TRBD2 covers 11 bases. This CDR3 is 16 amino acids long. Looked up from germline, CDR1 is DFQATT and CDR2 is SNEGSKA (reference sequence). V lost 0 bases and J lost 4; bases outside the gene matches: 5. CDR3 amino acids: CSARDSGGALYNEQFF. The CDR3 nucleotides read TGCAGTGCTAGAGATAGCGGGGGGGCTTTATACAATGAGCAGTTCTTC.

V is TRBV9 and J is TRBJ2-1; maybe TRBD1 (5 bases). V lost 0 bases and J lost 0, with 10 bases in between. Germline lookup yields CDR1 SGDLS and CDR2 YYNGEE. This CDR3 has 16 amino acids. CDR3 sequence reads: CASSVGFQGSYNEQFF. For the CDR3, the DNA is TGTGCCAGCAGCGTAGGGTTCCAGGGCTCCTACAATGAGCAGTTCTTC.

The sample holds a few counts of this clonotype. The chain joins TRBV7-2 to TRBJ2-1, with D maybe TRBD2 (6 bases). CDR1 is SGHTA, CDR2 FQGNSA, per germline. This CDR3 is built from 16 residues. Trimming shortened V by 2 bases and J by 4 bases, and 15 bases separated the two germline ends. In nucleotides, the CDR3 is TGTGCCAGCAGCTTATTACGGGGGAGGATATACAATGAGCAGTTCTTC. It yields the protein CASSLLRGRIYNEQFF.

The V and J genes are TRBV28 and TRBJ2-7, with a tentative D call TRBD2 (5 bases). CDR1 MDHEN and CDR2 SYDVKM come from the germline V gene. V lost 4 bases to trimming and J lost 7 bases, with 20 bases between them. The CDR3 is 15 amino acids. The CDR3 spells CASSSLWTGKDEQYF. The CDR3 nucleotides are TGTGCCAGCAGTTCCCTATGGACGGGGAAGGATGAGCAGTACTTC.

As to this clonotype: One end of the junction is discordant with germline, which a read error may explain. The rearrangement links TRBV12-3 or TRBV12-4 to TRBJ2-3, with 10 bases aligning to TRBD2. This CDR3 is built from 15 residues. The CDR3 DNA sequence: TGTGCCAGCAGTTTCAGCGGGGGGGCCGCAGATGCGCAGTATTTT. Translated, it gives CASSFSGGAADAQYF.